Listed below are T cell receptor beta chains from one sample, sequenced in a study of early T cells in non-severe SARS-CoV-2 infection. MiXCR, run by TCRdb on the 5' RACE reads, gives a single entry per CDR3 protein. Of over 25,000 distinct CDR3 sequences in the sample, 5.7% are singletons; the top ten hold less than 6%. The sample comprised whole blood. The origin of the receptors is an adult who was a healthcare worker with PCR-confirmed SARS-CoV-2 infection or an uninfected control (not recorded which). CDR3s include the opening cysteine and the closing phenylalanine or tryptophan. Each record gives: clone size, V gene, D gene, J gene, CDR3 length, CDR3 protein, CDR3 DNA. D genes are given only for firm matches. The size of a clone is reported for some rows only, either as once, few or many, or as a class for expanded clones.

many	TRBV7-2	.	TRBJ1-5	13	CASSFGSDQPQHF	TGTGCCAGCAGCTTCGGTAGCGATCAGCCCCAGCATTTT
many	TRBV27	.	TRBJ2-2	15	CASSWDGPNTGELFF	TGTGCCAGCAGTTGGGACGGACCGAACACCGGGGAGCTGTTTTTT
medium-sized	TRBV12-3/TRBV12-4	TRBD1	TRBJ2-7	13	CASSLTGGYEQYF	TGTGCCAGCAGTCTCACAGGGGGGTACGAGCAGTACTTC
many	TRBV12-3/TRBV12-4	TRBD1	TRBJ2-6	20	CASSSTLSGTGNSGANVLTF	TGTGCCAGCAGTTCGACACTTTCCGGGACAGGGAACTCTGGGGCCAACGTCCTGACTTTC
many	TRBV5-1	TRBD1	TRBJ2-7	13	CASRATGPYEQYF	TGCGCCAGCAGGGCGACAGGGCCCTACGAGCAGTACTTC
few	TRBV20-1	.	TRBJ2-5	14	CSARGGLSLGTQYF	TGCAGTGCTAGGGGGGGCTTGAGTTTAGGGACCCAGTACTTC
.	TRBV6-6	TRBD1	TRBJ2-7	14	CASSLDRVRYEQYF	TGTGCCAGCAGTCTGGACAGGGTTCGGTACGAGCAGTACTTC
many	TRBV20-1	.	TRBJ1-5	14	CSARSPGSNQPQHF	TGCAGTGCTAGGAGTCCAGGGAGCAATCAGCCCCAGCATTTT
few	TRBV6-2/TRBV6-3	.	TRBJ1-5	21	CASSYSIRYRTGHYSNQPQHF	TGTGCCAGCAGTTACTCGATACGCTACAGGACCGGACACTATAGCAATCAGCCCCAGCATTTT
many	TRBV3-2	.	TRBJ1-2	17	CASSSTRGPALTYGYTF	TGTGCCAGCAGCTCAACCCGCGGACCAGCCCTGACCTATGGCTACACCTTC
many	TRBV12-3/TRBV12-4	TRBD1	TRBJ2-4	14	CASSLGTPGGIQYF	TGTGCCAGCAGTCTAGGGACACCAGGGGGCATTCAGTACTTC
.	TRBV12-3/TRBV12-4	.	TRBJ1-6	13	CASSFGQGLSLHF	TGTGCCAGCAGTTTTGGGCAGGGCTTATCCCTCCACTTT
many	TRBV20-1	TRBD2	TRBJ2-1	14	CSAQSGTRNNEQFF	TGCAGTGCGCAGTCCGGGACTAGAAACAATGAGCAGTTCTTC
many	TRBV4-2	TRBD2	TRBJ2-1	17	CASSQDGTRLLYNEQFF	TGTGCCAGCAGCCAAGATGGGACTAGGCTACTGTACAATGAGCAGTTCTTC
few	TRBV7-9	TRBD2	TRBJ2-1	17	CASSQSPSGGAYNEQFF	TGTGCCAGCAGCCAGAGCCCTAGCGGGGGGGCCTACAATGAGCAGTTCTTC
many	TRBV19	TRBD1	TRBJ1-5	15	CASRTTGAQNQPQHF	TGTGCCAGTAGGACGACAGGGGCTCAAAATCAGCCCCAGCATTTT
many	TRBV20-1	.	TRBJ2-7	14	CSAPVLGNSYEQYF	TGCAGTGCGCCCGTGCTTGGCAACTCCTACGAGCAGTACTTC
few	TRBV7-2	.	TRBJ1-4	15	CASSLEGVTNEKLFF	TGTGCCAGCAGCTTAGAGGGGGTTACTAATGAAAAACTGTTTTTT